Listed here are 11 T cell receptor beta chains from one sample, sequenced in a study of spatial heterogeneity in lung cancer. This sample's time point: sample taken at primary tumor resection. The antigens of these receptors remain unknown. General study findings and limits: Tumors with more nonsynonymous mutations had more expanded intratumoral alpha and beta TCRs.

Using its own MiXCR run on the 5' RACE reads, TCRdb lists one record per CDR3 protein. The table records 9,000 to 13,000 distinct CDR3 sequences, 9.5% to 15% of them present only once. The source material was lung tumor tissue, sampled at surgery. These TCRs come from a male donor with early-stage non-small cell lung cancer.

Sample share makes this clonotype medium-sized. This chain connects TRBV29-1 to TRBJ2-2; 7 bases match TRBD1. The CDR3 covers 14 residues. Losses at the gene ends were 8 bases for V and 0 bases for J; bases not matched to a gene: 6. Germline loops: CDR1 SQVTM, CDR2 ANQGSEA. In DNA form, the CDR3 reads TGCAGCCATCCCGGGACAGCGAACACCGGGGAGCTGTTTTTT. Translation gives CSHPGTANTGELFF.

This clonotype was seen many times. This chain links TRBV3-1 with TRBJ2-3; 8 bases match TRBD2. The CDR3 loop spans 15 amino acids. Per the germline V gene, CDR1 is LGHDT and CDR2 is YNNKEL (reference sequence). J was trimmed by 3 bases and V by 2 bases; bases with no gene match: 4. CDR3 in amino acids: CASSQYAGGTDTQYF. DNA for the CDR3: TGTGCCAGCAGCCAATACGCGGGAGGAACAGATACGCAGTATTTT.

In its sample, this clonotype ranks as medium-sized. The rearrangement joins TRBV20-1 to TRBJ2-7; D may match TRBD1 or TRBD2 (5 bases each). V was cut by 0 bases and J by 5 bases, with 8 bases left in between. The CDR3 sequence is 12 residues long. Per germline, CDR1 DFQATT and CDR2 SNEGSKA (reference sequence). CDR3 region: CSAREWGNEQYF. The CDR3 DNA is TGCAGTGCTAGAGAATGGGGGAACGAGCAGTACTTC.

In its sample, this clonotype was seen many times. One end of the junction is discordant with germline, which a read error may explain. The CDR3 bases are TGTGCTAGCAGCTTACTTGGGGGCGTGGACGAGCAGTACTTC. This codes for CASSLLGGVDEQYF. The chain employs TRBV7-7 and TRBJ2-7; tentative D call: TRBD1 (6 bases). CDR3 length equals 14 residues. Per the germline V gene, CDR1 is SSHAT and CDR2 is FNYEAQ (reference sequence).

By sample share, this clonotype is medium-sized. The rearrangement links TRBV20-1 to TRBJ1-1, with TRBD1 as a possible D gene (6 bases). Per the germline V gene, CDR1 is DFQATT and CDR2 is SNEGSKA (reference sequence). The V and J ends lost 3 bases and 3 bases respectively, with 14 bases between them. This CDR3 is built from 14 residues. This chain's CDR3 is CSASRPGADTEAFF. The CDR3, as DNA: TGCAGTGCTAGTCGTCCGGGGGCCGACACTGAAGCTTTCTTT.

This clonotype was seen ten or more times. This chain joins TRBV14 and TRBJ2-1; no reliable D call. Trimming left V 1 base short and J 9 bases short, with 10 bases between. Germline assignment: CDR1 SGHDN and CDR2 FVKESK. The length of the CDR3 is 13 residues. The CDR3 is CASSQVGFGEQFF. The CDR3 DNA reads as TGTGCCAGCAGCCAAGTGGGGTTTGGTGAGCAGTTCTTC.

This clonotype occurred many times. V gene TRBV2 combines with J gene TRBJ2-5; 8 positions match TRBD2. Trimming took 8 bases from V and 0 from J; bases not matched to a gene: 2. In germline, CDR1 is SNHLY, CDR2 FYNNEI. This CDR3 is 13 amino acids long. The CDR3 region is CASGTSDQETQYF. CDR3 DNA: TGTGCCAGCGGGACTAGTGACCAAGAGACCCAGTACTTC.

In this sample, this clonotype turned up many times. The chain employs TRBV5-1 and TRBJ2-3; the D is unclear. V was pared by 3 bases and J by 6 bases, with 11 bases between. CDR3 length: 13 amino acids. The germline gives CDR1 SGHRS, CDR2 YFSETQ. The DNA for the CDR3 is TGCGCCAGCAGCTCGGTTTCATCGGATACGCAGTATTTT. This sequence encodes CASSSVSSDTQYF.

In this sample, this clonotype turned up many times. The rearrangement uses TRBV25-1 and TRBJ2-3, with D perhaps TRBD2 (5 bases). CDR1 is MGHDK and CDR2 is SYGVNS in the germline V gene. Deletions cut 0 bases from V and 0 bases from J, with 10 bases between. The CDR3 has 16 residues. The DNA for the CDR3 is TGTGCCAGCAGTGAATATGCGGGCAGAAGCACAGATACGCAGTATTTT. Protein sequence: CASSEYAGRSTDTQYF. The entire variable domain, with the rest obtained from reference TRBV25-1 and TRBJ2-3, is as follows: EADIYQTPRYLVIGTGKKITLECSQTMGHDKMYWYQQDPGMELHLIHYSYGVNSTEKGDLSSESTVSRIRTEHFPLTLESARPSHTSQYLCASSEYAGRSTDTQYFGPGTRLTVL.

There are many counts of this clonotype. This chain connects TRBV12-3 or TRBV12-4 to TRBJ1-2; D call uncertain. Trimming took 1 base from V and 1 from J, leaving 7 bases between them. CDR3 length equals 14 residues. The CDR3 DNA is TGTGCCAGCAGTTTAGGGGCACGTAACTATGGCTACACCTTC. It specifies CASSLGARNYGYTF.

In this sample, this clonotype turned up many times. The V and J genes are TRBV10-3 and TRBJ2-1; D unclear. CDR1 is ENHRY, CDR2 SYGVKD, per germline. The CDR3 has 16 amino acids. Trimming took off 0 bases at V and 2 bases at J, with 11 bases between the two ends. The CDR3 here is CAISESAQIPYNEQFF. The DNA for the CDR3 is TGTGCCATCAGTGAGTCGGCGCAGATCCCCTACAATGAGCAGTTCTTC.